This entry concerns a single TCR beta chain. These data belong to a study of shared T cell receptors in the human thymus. V was pared by 6 bases and J by 7 bases, with 15 bases between. Germline values: CDR1 MGHDK, CDR2 SYGVNS. The CDR3 covers 13 residues. The assay was immunoSEQ multiplex PCR, and TCRdb's table has in-frame clones only and misses some. The profile shows more than 550,000 clones, approximately 83% of them singletons. The same data also contributed to another study, on human thymus T cells.

The V gene is TRBV25-1, the J gene TRBJ1-1, with D perhaps TRBD1 (6 bases). This receptor was identified in a girl under two years old with a congenital heart defect. Sequenced material: thymocytes. The CDR3, as DNA: TGTGCCAGCAGGACAGGCCCAAATATTGAAGCTTTCTTT. This translates into CASRTGPNIEAFF.